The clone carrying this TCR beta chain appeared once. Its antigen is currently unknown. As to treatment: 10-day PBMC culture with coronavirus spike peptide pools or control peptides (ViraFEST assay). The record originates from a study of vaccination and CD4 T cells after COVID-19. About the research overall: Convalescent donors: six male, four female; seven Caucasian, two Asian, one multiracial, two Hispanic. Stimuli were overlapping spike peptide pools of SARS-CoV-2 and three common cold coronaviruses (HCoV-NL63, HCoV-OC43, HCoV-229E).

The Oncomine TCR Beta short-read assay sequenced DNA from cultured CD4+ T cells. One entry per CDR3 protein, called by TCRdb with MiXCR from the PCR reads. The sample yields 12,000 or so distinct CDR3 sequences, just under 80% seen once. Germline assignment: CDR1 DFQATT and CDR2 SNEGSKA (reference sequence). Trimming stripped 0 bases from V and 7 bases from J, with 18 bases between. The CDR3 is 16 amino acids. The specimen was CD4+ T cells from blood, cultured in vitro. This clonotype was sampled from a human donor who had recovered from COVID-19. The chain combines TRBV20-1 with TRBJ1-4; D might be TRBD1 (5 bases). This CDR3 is CSARDGGWYPGEKLFF. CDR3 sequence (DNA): TGCAGTGCTAGAGATGGGGGATGGTATCCGGGTGAAAAACTGTTTTTT.